Listed below are T cell receptor beta chains from one sample, sequenced in a study of T cell responses to AZD1222 COVID-19 vaccine. Some clones are missing from TCRdb's copy, which holds only in-frame ones; the method was immunoSEQ multiplex PCR. The table has 120,000 to 150,000 clones, around nine tenths seen once. The specimen was peripheral blood, collected on day 0 of AZD1222 vaccination. The receptor set was obtained from an adult in good health. The CDR3 runs from the conserved cysteine through the conserved F or W. Fields, in order: V gene, D gene, clone size, J gene, CDR3 DNA, CDR3 protein. A D gene is named only where the DNA matches it firmly. Part of the rows lack a size; the others show once, few, many or a class for expanded clones.

V gene: TRBV18
D gene: NA
clone size: NA
J gene: TRBJ2-2
CDR3 DNA: TGTGCCAGCTCACCCTCGAGCGGCCCTAACACCGGGGAGCTGTTTTTT
CDR3 protein: CASSPSSGPNTGELFF

V gene: TRBV11-2
D gene: NA
clone size: NA
J gene: TRBJ1-5
CDR3 DNA: TGTGCCAGCAGCCATGACAGCAATCAGCCCCAGCATTTT
CDR3 protein: CASSHDSNQPQHF

V gene: TRBV6-2/TRBV6-3
D gene: TRBD2
clone size: NA
J gene: TRBJ2-7
CDR3 DNA: TGTGCCAGCAGCCGCCCGCCGGGACTAGCGGGAGATCATACTGACGAGCAGTACTTC
CDR3 protein: CASSRPPGLAGDHTDEQYF

V gene: TRBV6-5
D gene: TRBD1
clone size: NA
J gene: TRBJ1-5
CDR3 DNA: TGTGCCAGCAGTATCCCAGGGGGCACGGGTCAGCCCCAGCATTTT
CDR3 protein: CASSIPGGTGQPQHF

V gene: TRBV10-1
D gene: NA
clone size: NA
J gene: TRBJ2-3
CDR3 DNA: TGCGCCAGCAGTGAGGTAGGAGATACGCAGTATTTT
CDR3 protein: CASSEVGDTQYF

V gene: TRBV29-1
D gene: NA
clone size: NA
J gene: TRBJ2-1
CDR3 DNA: TGCAGCGTTGAAAATTACAATGAGCAGTTCTTC
CDR3 protein: CSVENYNEQFF

V gene: TRBV6-5
D gene: NA
clone size: NA
J gene: TRBJ1-4
CDR3 DNA: TGTGCCAGCAGTTACATCCAGGGGTCTGAAAAACTGTTTTTT
CDR3 protein: CASSYIQGSEKLFF

V gene: TRBV27
D gene: TRBD1
clone size: NA
J gene: TRBJ1-5
CDR3 DNA: TGTGCCAGCAGTCTGGGACAGGGGCCCAATCAGCCCCAGCATTTT
CDR3 protein: CASSLGQGPNQPQHF

V gene: TRBV2
D gene: TRBD1
clone size: NA
J gene: TRBJ2-5
CDR3 DNA: TGTGCCAGCAGAAGACAGGGGCTTTACCAAGAGACCCAGTACTTC
CDR3 protein: CASRRQGLYQETQYF

V gene: TRBV9
D gene: NA
clone size: NA
J gene: TRBJ2-1
CDR3 DNA: TGTGCCAGCAGCGTATTACCCGGGCCCCCCAAGCAGGAGCAGTTCTTC
CDR3 protein: CASSVLPGPPKQEQFF

V gene: TRBV18
D gene: TRBD1
clone size: few
J gene: TRBJ1-5
CDR3 DNA: TGTGCCAGCTCACCCGGGACAGCCAATCAGCCCCAGCATTTT
CDR3 protein: CASSPGTANQPQHF